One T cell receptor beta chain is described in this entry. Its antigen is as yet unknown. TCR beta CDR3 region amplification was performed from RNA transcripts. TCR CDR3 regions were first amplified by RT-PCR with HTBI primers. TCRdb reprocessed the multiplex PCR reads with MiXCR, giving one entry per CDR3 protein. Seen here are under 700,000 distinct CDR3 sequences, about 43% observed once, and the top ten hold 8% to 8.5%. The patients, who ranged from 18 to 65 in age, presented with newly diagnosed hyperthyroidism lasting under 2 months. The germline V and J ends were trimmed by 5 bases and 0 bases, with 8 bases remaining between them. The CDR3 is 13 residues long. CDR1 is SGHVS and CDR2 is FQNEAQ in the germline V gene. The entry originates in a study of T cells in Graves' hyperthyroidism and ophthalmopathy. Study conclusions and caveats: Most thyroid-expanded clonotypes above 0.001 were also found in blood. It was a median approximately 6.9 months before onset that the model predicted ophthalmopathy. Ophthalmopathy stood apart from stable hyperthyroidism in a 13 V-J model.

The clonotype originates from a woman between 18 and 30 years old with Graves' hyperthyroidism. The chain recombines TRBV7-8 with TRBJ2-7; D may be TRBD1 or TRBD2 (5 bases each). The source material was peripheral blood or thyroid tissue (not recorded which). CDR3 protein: CASSRGASYEQYF. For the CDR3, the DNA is TGTGCCAGCAGCAGAGGGGCCTCCTACGAGCAGTACTTC.